This T cell receptor (beta chain) was profiled in a study of shared clonotypes between healthy human individuals. On the study more broadly: The study drew on two women and a few men aged 18 to 49 as donors. Every donor yielded three CD4 naive, three CD4 memory, two CD8 naive and one CD8 memory plate.

The study, taken as a whole, reports: When compared with the clonotypes that were shared by all four sorted-subset donors, the non-shared clonotypes turned out to have lower generation probabilities. It was the few donors that limited the genetic and exposure-history diversity represented.

The germline gives CDR1 MNHEY, CDR2 SVGAGI. V dropped 6 bases and J dropped 2 bases, with 11 bases sitting between them. The CDR3 is 13 residues long. Produced via immunoSEQ multiplex PCR; TCRdb's table is partial and in-frame only. The sample carries 950,000 to 1,200,000 clones, 70% to 85% recorded once. To note about this clone: As yet, its antigen is unknown.

The clonotype was recovered from a man younger than 30 in good health. Some clones in this sample may be carry-over from other donors' samples. The chain carries TRBV6-5 and TRBJ2-7; tentatively, D is TRBD1 (6 bases). The sequenced sample was memory CD4+ T cells from PBMCs. Specified subset: CD45RA-negative fraction. For the CDR3, the DNA is TGTGCCAGCAGGGCAGGGGCGACCTACGAGCAGTACTTC. It is translated as CASRAGATYEQYF.